Listed below are T cell receptor beta chains from one sample, sequenced in a study of tumor and adjacent non-tumor tissue in lung cancer. TCRdb processed the multiplex PCR reads anew with MiXCR; each CDR3 protein has one entry. This sample carries around 99,000 distinct CDR3 sequences, 62% of them seen once, and the ten largest clones take 15% to 20%. The sequenced sample was distant non-tumor lung tissue. The receptors were gathered from a man aged 60-69 years with non-small cell lung cancer. Both conserved end residues are part of each CDR3. Fields, in order: J gene, V gene, CDR3 protein.

TRBJ1-5 | TRBV20-1 | CSARGEGAGNQPQHF
TRBJ2-7 | TRBV29-1 | CNVGQVGGYEQYF
TRBJ2-7 | TRBV30 | CAWTPAGTGTYEQYF
TRBJ2-4 | TRBV6-4 | CASKGAGSLAKNIQYF
TRBJ2-5 | TRBV7-2 | CASNSLAYQESQYF
TRBJ2-3 | TRBV15 | CATSRVDSTDTQYF
TRBJ2-2 | TRBV4-3 | CASHQGPRFTGELFF
TRBJ1-1 | TRBV12-3/TRBV12-4 | CASSLFAGEAFF
TRBJ2-7 | TRBV11-3 | CASSLDRDEQYF
TRBJ1-2 | TRBV4-3 | CASNQDPPIKGYTF
TRBJ2-3 | TRBV7-2 | CVSSSQRYDTDTQYF
TRBJ1-2 | TRBV6-2/TRBV6-3 | CASSYAGASNYGYIF
TRBJ2-1 | TRBV9 | CVSSVGLAGGPYNEQFF
TRBJ2-1 | TRBV9 | CASGSGRSNEQFF
TRBJ1-2 | TRBV5-1 | CASGYRDSSNGYAF
TRBJ1-1 | TRBV20-1 | CSAGTGFMNNEAFF
TRBJ1-1 | TRBV12-3/TRBV12-4 | CARSRRNAEAFF
TRBJ2-1 | TRBV6-4 | CASSDSGYFNEQFF
TRBJ1-5 | TRBV6-2/TRBV6-3 | CASSPGGWRQPQHF
TRBJ2-3 | TRBV12-3/TRBV12-4 | CASTPGVSDTQYF
TRBJ1-2 | TRBV28 | CASTKDSYISGYTF
TRBJ2-7 | TRBV4-1 | CASSQGGHGLCEQYF
TRBJ1-2 | TRBV6-1 | CASSAGQGLYGYTF
TRBJ2-7 | TRBV5-6 | CASSLEAGGLEQCF
TRBJ1-4 | TRBV4-1 | CVSSQAGLSNEKLFF
TRBJ1-2 | TRBV5-1 | CASSLSGTGGGYTF
TRBJ2-1 | TRBV6-5 | CASSQISDEQFF
TRBJ1-2 | TRBV12-3/TRBV12-4 | CASRGGQANYGYTF
TRBJ2-4 | TRBV5-6 | CASSFSSTTKNIQYF
TRBJ1-2 | TRBV29-1 | CSVEASNCVYTF
TRBJ2-3 | TRBV29-1 | CSAEIGVECTDTQYF
TRBJ2-2 | TRBV6-5 | CASRHKGGGNTEEPFF
TRBJ2-5 | TRBV6-6 | CTSSYAGGPQKTQYF
TRBJ2-1 | TRBV28 | CASSKQTGREQFF
TRBJ2-7 | TRBV29-1 | CSVRTDYEQYF
TRBJ2-6 | TRBV6-5 | CACSPDRRSSGANVLTF
TRBJ2-7 | TRBV14 | CAGSQLGQGFYEQYF
TRBJ1-1 | TRBV2 | CASSETEIEAIF
TRBJ2-1 | TRBV11-1 | CASSRRGQTYNEHFF
TRBJ1-1 | TRBV5-1 | CASREKDFHTEAFF
TRBJ2-3 | TRBV12-5 | CASGWGHTDTQYF
TRBJ2-3 | TRBV5-1 | CASSLDGARNTQYF
TRBJ2-3 | TRBV5-4 | CASSGGTLSTDTQYF
TRBJ2-1 | TRBV6-5 | CASSYQWGNEHFF
TRBJ2-5 | TRBV5-1 | CASSLGSGTEETLYF
TRBJ2-1 | TRBV11-2 | CTSSQWEFPEQLF
TRBJ2-1 | TRBV6-6 | CASSYRLAGTNEQFF
TRBJ1-5 | TRBV4-1 | CASSRGLNQPQHF
TRBJ2-1 | TRBV5-8 | CASTTLDRGKWKFF
TRBJ2-1 | TRBV29-1 | CSASGSYNEQLF
TRBJ2-3 | TRBV20-1 | CSARTGTSGRSDTQYF
TRBJ2-2 | TRBV25-1 | CASSQTSGYTGELFF
TRBJ2-2 | TRBV6-2/TRBV6-3 | CASSYLEVGELLF
TRBJ2-7 | TRBV29-1 | CSVRTSGVYEQHF
TRBJ2-2 | TRBV7-3 | CASSLLPTGELFF
TRBJ2-1 | TRBV11-3 | CAGSLASGNYNEQFF